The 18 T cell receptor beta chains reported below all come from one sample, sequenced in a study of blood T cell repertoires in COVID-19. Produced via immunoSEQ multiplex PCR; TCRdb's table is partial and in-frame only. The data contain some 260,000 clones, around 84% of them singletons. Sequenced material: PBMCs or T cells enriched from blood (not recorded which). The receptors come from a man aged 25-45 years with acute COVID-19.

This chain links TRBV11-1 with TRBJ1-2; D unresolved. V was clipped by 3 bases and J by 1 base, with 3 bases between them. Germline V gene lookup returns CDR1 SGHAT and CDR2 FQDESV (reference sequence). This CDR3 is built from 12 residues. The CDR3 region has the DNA TGTGCCAGCAGCTTGAGTAACTATGGCTACACCTTC. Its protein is CASSLSNYGYTF.

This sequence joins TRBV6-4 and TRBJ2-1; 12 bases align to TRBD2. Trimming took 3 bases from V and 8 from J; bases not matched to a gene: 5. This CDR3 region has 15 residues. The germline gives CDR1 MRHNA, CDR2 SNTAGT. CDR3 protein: CASSESSGGADEQFF. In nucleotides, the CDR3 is TGTGCCAGCAGTGAATCTAGCGGGGGGGCAGATGAGCAGTTCTTC.

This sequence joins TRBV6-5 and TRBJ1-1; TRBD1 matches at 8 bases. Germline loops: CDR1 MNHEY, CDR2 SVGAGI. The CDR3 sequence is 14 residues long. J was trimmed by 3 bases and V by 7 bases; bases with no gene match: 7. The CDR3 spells CASIPTGADTEAFF. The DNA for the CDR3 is TGTGCCAGCATCCCGACAGGGGCTGACACTGAAGCTTTCTTT.

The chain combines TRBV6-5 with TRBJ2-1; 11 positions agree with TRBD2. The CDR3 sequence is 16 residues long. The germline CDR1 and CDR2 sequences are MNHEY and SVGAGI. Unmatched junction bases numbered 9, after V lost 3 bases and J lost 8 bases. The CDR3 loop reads CASSYRRLAGGHEQFF. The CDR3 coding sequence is TGTGCCAGCAGTTATCGGAGGCTAGCGGGAGGCCATGAGCAGTTCTTC.

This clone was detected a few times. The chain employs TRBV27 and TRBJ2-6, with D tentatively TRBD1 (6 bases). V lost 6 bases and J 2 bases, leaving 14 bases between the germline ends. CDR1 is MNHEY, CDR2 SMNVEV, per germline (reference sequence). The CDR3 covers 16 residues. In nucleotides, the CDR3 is TGTGCCAGCAGCAAAACCAGGGGCCCTGGGGCCAACGTCCTGACTTTC. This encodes CASSKTRGPGANVLTF.

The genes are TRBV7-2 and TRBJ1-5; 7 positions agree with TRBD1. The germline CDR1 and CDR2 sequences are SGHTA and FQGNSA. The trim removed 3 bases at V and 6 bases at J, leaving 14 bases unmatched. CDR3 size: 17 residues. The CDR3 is CASSLIGTGAVSQPQHF. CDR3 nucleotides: TGTGCCAGCAGCTTGATTGGAACAGGGGCAGTAAGTCAGCCCCAGCATTTT.

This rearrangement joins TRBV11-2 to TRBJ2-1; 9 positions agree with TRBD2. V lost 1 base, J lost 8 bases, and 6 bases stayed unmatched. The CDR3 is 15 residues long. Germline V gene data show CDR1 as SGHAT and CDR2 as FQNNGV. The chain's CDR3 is CASSLGRLAGDEQFF. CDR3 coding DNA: TGTGCCAGCAGCTTAGGTAGATTAGCGGGGGATGAGCAGTTCTTC.

CDR3: CASSPVGAGTAKNIQYF. The CDR3 DNA follows: TGTGCCAGCAGCCCAGTCGGGGCGGGGACCGCCAAAAACATTCAGTACTTC. This chain joins TRBV7-2 and TRBJ2-4, with D possibly TRBD2 on 6 matching bases. Germline assignment: CDR1 SGHTA and CDR2 FQGNSA. The CDR3 runs 17 residues. V lost 5 bases, J lost 1 base, and 18 bases lay in between.

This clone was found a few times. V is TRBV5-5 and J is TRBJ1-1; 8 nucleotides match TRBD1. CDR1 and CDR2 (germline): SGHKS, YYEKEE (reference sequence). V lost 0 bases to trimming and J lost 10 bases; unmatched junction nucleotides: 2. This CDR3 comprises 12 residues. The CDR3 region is CASSLVQGVAFF. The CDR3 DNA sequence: TGTGCCAGCAGCTTGGTACAGGGGGTAGCTTTCTTT.

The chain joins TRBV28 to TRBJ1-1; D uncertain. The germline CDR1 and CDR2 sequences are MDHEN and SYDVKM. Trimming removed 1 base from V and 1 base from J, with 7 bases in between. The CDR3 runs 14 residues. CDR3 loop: CASSLFRQNTEAFF. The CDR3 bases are TGTGCCAGCAGTTTATTCAGACAGAACACTGAAGCTTTCTTT. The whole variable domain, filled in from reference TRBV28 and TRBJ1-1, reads DVKVTQSSRYLVKRTGEKVFLECVQDMDHENMFWYRQDPGLGLRLIYFSYDVKMKEKGDIPEGYSVSREKKERFSLILESASTNQTSMYLCASSLFRQNTEAFFGQGTRLTVV.

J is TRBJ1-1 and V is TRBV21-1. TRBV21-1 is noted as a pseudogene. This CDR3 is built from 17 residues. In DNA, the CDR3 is TGTGCCAGCAGCCCCCGCGGATTTGGGAGGAAGAACACTGAAGCTTTCTTT. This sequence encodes CASSPRGFGRKNTEAFF.

CDR3 DNA sequence: TGTGCCAGCAGTCCCTTCGGGGAATCCTACGAGCAGTACGTC. It yields the protein CASSPFGESYEQYV. The chain links TRBV27 to TRBJ2-7; D is perhaps TRBD2 (5 bases). This CDR3 is 14 amino acids long. Trimming stripped 5 bases from V and 1 base from J, with 12 bases between. The germline gives CDR1 MNHEY, CDR2 SMNVEV (reference sequence).

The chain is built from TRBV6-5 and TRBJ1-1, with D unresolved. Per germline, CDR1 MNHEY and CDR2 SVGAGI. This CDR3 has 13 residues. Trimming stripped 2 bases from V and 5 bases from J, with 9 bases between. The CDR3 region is CASSYLRQTEAFF. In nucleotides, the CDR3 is TGTGCCAGCAGTTACCTGAGGCAGACTGAAGCTTTCTTT.

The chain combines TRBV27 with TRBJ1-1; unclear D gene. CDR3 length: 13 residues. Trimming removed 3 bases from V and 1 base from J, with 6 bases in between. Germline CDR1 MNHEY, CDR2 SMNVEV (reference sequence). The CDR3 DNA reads TGTGCCAGCAGTTTGTGGGCGAACACTGAAGCTTTCTTT. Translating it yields CASSLWANTEAFF.

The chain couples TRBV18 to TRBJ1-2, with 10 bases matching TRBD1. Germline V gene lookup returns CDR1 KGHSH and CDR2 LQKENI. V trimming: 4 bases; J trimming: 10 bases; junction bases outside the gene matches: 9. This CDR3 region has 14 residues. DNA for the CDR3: TGTGCCAGCTCACACTACGGGACAGGGGTGATCTACACCTTC. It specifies CASSHYGTGVIYTF.

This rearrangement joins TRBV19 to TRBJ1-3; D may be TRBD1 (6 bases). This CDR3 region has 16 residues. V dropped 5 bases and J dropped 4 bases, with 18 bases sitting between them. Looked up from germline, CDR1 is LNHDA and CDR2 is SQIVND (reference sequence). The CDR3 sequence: CASSPLLQGFGNTIYF. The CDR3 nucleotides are TGTGCCAGTAGTCCATTACTACAGGGATTCGGAAACACCATATATTTT.

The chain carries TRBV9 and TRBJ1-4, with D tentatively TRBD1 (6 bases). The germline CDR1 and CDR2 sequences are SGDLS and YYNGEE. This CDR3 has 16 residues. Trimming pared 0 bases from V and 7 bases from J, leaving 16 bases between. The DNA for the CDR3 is TGTGCCAGCAGCGTAGTGTCAGGGGCTCGGAGTGAAAAACTGTTTTTT. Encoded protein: CASSVVSGARSEKLFF. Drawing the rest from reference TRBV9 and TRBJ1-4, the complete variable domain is DSGVTQTPKHLITATGQRVTLRCSPRSGDLSVYWYQQSLDQGLQFLIQYYNGEERAKGNILERFSAQQFPDLHSELNLSSLELGDSALYFCASSVVSGARSEKLFFGSGTQLSVL.

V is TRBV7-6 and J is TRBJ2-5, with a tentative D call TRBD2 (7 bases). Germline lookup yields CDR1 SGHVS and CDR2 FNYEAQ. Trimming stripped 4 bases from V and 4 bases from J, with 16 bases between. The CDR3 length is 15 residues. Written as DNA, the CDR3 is TGTGCCAGCAGCTCTAATGCGGGGGCAATAGAGACCCAGTACTTC. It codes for CASSSNAGAIETQYF. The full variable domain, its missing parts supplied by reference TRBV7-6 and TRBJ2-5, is GAGVSQSPRYKVTKRGQDVALRCDPISGHVSLYWYRQALGQGPEFLTYFNYEAQQDKSGLPNDRFSAERPEGSISTLTIQRTEQRDSAMYRCASSSNAGAIETQYFGPGTRLLVL.